Presented here are 4 T cell receptor beta chains from one specimen sequenced in a study of T cells after somatic rescue of genetic block. Assay used: immunoSEQ multiplex PCR; TCRdb lists only in-frame clones, some missing. The sample consists of 65,000 to 70,000 clones, around 92% of them appearing once. Sequencing used peripheral blood mononuclear cells (PBMCs). Source of these receptors: a man between 40 and 49 years old.

The chain has TRBV12-1 and TRBJ2-1; the table's D call TRBD2 went unverified against the DNA. TRBV12-1 is noted as a pseudogene. This CDR3 spans 21 amino acids. The CDR3 bases are TGTGCCAGCAGCTCCACCAATTCGACGTGGACTAGCGGGGAAAAGGGCAATGAGCAGTTCTTC. Protein product: CASSSTNSTWTSGEKGNEQFF.

The V gene is TRBV29-1, the J gene TRBJ2-1; no reliable D call. Germline V CDR1 and CDR2: SQVTM, ANQGSEA. V dropped 7 bases and J dropped 2 bases, with 9 bases sitting between them. There are 12 residues in the CDR3. In nucleotides, the CDR3 is TGCAGCGCCTCCCGGGCCTACAATGAGCAGTTCTTC. Translation gives CSASRAYNEQFF.

The chain combines TRBV2 with TRBJ2-7; maybe TRBD1 (6 bases). The CDR3 consists of 14 residues. CDR1 SNHLY and CDR2 FYNNEI come from the germline V gene. V shed 9 bases and J shed 7 bases, with 22 bases lying between them. The CDR3 loop reads CASNEGVPECEQYF. The CDR3 nucleotides read TGTGCCAGTAATGAGGGGGTGCCCGAATGTGAGCAGTACTTC.

CDR3 DNA sequence: TGTGCCAGCAGCTTAGTGGGGCCAGGCGGCCTACAAGAGACCCAGTACTTC. Its translation: CASSLVGPGGLQETQYF. V is TRBV7-2 and J is TRBJ2-5; tentatively, D is TRBD1 (5 bases). The V end lost 1 base, the J end lost 2 bases, and 17 bases lay between the germline ends. CDR1 and CDR2 (germline): SGHTA, FQGNSA. CDR3 length equals 17 residues.